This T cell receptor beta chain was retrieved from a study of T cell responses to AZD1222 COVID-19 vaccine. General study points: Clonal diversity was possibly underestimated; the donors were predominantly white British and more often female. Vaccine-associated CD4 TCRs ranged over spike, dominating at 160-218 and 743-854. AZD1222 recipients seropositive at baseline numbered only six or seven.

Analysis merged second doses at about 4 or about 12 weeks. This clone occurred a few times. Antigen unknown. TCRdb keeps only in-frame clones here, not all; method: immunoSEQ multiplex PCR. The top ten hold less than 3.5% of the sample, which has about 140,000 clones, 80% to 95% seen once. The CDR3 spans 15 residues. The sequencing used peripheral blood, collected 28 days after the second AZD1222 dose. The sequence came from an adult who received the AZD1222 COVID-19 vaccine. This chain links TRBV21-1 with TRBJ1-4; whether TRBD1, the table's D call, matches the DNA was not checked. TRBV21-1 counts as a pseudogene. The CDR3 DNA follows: TGTGCCAGCAGCATGAACAGGGGTTTGAGTGAAAAACTGTTTTTT. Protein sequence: CASSMNRGLSEKLFF.